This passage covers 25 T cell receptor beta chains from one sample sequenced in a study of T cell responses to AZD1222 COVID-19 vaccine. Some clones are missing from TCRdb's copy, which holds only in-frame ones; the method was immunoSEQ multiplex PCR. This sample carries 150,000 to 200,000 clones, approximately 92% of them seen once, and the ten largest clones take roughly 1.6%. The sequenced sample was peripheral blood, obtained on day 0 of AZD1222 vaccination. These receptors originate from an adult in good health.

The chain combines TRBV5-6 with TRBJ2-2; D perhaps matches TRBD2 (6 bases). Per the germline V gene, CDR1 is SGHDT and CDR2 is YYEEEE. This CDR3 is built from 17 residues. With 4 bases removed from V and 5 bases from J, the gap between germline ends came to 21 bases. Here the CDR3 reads CASSDHMGRDLTGELFF. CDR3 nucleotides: TGTGCCAGCAGCGACCACATGGGGCGGGACCTTACCGGGGAGCTGTTTTTT.

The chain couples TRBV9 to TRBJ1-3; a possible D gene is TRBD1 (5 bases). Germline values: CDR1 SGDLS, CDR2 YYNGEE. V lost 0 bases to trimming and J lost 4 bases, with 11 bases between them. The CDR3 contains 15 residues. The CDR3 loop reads CASSVAGGIGNTIYF. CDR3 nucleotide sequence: TGTGCCAGCAGCGTAGCCGGGGGGATCGGAAACACCATATATTTT.

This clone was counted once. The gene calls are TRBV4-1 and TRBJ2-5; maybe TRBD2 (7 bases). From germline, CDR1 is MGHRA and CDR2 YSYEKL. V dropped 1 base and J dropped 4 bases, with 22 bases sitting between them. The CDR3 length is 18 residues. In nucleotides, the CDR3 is TGCGCCAGCAGCCAAGCCACCCCTCCCCGGGGGGCTGTAGAGACCCAGTACTTC. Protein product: CASSQATPPRGAVETQYF.

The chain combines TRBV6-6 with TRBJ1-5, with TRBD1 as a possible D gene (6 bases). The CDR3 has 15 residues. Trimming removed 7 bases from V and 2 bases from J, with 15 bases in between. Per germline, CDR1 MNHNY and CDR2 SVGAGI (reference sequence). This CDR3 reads CASTSTGKGNQPQHF. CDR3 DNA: TGTGCCAGCACATCCACAGGGAAGGGCAATCAGCCCCAGCATTTT.

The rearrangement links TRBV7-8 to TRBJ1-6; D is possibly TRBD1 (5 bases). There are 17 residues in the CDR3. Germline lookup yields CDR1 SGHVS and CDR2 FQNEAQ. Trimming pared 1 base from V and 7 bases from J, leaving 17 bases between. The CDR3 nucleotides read TGTGCCAGCAGCTTAGTAGGGGCAGGGTCAAAAAATTCACCCCTCCACTTT. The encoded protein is CASSLVGAGSKNSPLHF.

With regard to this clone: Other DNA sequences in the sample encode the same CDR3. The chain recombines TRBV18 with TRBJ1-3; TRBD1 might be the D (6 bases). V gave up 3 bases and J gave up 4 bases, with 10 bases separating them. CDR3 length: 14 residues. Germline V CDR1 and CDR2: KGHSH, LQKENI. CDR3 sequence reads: CASSPQGSGNTIYF. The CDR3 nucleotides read TGTGCCAGCTCACCTCAGGGGAGCGGAAACACCATATATTTT.

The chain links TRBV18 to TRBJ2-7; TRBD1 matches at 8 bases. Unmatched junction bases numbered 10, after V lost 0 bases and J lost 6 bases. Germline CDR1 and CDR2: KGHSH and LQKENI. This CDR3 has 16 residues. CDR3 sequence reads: CASSPPWGQDPFEQYF. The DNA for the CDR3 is TGTGCCAGCTCACCACCATGGGGACAGGACCCCTTCGAGCAGTACTTC.

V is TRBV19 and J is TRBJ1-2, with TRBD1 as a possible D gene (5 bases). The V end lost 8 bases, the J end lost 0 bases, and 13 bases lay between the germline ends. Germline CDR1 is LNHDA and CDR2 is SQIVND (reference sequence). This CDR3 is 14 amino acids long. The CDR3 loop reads CASSYQGSNYGYTF. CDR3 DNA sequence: TGTGCCAGTTCGTATCAGGGATCTAACTATGGCTACACCTTC.

The CDR3: CASGLGQMAGLAGGYGEQFF. CDR3 DNA sequence: TGTGCTAGTGGTTTGGGACAGATGGCGGGACTAGCGGGGGGTTACGGTGAGCAGTTCTTC. The chain combines TRBV12-5 with TRBJ2-1, with TRBD2 matching over 15 bases. J gave up 9 bases and V 1 base, and 16 bases lay outside the gene matches. This CDR3 comprises 20 residues. Per germline, CDR1 LGHNT and CDR2 FRNRAP.

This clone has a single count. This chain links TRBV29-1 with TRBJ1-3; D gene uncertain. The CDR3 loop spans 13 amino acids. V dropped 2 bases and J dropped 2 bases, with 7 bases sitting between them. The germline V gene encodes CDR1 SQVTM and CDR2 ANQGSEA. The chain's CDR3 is CSVEHIPGNTIYF. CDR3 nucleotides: TGCAGCGTTGAACACATCCCTGGAAACACCATATATTTT.

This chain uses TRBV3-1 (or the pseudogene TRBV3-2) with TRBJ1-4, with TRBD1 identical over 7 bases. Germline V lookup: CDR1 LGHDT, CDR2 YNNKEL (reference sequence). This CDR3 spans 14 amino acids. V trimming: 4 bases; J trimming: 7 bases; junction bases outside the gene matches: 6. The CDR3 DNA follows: TGTGCCAGCAGCCGACAGGGCAGCAGTGAAAAACTGTTTTTT. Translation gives CASSRQGSSEKLFF.

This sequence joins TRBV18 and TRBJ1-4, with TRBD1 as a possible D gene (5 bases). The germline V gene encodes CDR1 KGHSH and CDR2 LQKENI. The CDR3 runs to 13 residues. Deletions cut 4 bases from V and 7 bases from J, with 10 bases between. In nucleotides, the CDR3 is TGTGCCAGCTCACTCCCAGGGATTGAAAAACTGTTTTTT. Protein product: CASSLPGIEKLFF.

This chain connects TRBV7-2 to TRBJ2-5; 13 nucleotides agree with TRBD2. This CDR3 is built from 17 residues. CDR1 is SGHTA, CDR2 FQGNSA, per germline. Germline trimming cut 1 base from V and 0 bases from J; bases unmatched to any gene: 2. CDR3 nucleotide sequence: TGTGCCAGCAGCTTAGGACTAGCGGGGGGTTACCAAGAGACCCAGTACTTC. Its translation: CASSLGLAGGYQETQYF.

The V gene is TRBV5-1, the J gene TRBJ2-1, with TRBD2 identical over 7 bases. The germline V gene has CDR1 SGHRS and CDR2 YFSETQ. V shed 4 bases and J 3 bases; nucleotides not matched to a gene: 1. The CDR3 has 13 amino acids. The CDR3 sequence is CASSRTSYNEQFF. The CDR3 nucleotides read TGCGCCAGCAGCCGGACTAGCTACAATGAGCAGTTCTTC.

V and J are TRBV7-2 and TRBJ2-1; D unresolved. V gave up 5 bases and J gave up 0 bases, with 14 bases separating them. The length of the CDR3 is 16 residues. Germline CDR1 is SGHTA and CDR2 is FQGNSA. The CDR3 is CASSPAGLLSYNEQFF. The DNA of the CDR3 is TGTGCCAGCAGCCCTGCCGGGCTGCTCTCCTACAATGAGCAGTTCTTC.

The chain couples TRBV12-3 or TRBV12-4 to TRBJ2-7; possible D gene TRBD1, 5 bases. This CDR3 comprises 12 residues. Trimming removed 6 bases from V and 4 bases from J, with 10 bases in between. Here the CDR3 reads CASRSGWYEQYF. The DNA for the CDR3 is TGTGCCAGCAGATCAGGGTGGTACGAGCAGTACTTC.

The CDR3 bases are TGTGCCAGCTCCGGGTCCTTGGGTGAAAAACTGTTTTTT. Amino acid sequence: CASSGSLGEKLFF. The J gene is TRBJ1-4, the V gene TRBV18; no clear D. V lost 6 bases and J lost 7, with 12 bases in between. CDR3 length: 13 residues. Per germline, CDR1 KGHSH and CDR2 LQKENI. Full variable domain (remainder filled in from reference TRBV18 and TRBJ1-4): NAGVMQNPRHLVRRRGQEARLRCSPMKGHSHVYWYRQLPEEGLKFMVYLQKENIIDESGMPKERFSAEFPKEGPSILRIQQVVRGDSAAYFCASSGSLGEKLFFGSGTQLSVL.

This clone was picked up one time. The CDR3 protein is CACQDRGNTEAFF. The CDR3 DNA reads TGTGCCTGTCAGGACAGGGGGAACACTGAAGCTTTCTTT. The chain employs TRBV30 and TRBJ1-1; 9 bases are a match to TRBD1. The CDR3 spans 13 residues. Germline CDR1 GTSNPN, CDR2 SVGIG (reference sequence). V lost 6 bases, J lost 1 base, and 3 bases stayed unmatched.

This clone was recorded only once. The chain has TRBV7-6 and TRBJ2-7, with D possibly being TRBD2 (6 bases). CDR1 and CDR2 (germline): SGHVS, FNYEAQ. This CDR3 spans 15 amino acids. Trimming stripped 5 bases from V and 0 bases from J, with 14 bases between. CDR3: CASSPARGSSYEQYF. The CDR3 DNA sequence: TGTGCCAGCAGCCCTGCGCGGGGTAGCTCCTACGAGCAGTACTTC.

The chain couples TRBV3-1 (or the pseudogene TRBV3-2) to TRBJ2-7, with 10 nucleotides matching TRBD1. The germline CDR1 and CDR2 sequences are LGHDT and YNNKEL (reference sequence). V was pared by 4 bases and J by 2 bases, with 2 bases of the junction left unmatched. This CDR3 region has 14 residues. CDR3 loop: CASSRGTGAYEQYF. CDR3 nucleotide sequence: TGTGCCAGCAGCCGCGGGACAGGGGCCTACGAGCAGTACTTC.

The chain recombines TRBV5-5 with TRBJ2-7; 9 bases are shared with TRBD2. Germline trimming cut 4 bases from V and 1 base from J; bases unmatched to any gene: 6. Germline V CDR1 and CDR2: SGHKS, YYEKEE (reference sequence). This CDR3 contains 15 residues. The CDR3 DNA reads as TGTGCCAGCAGCCTAGCGGGAACAGCTTCCTACGAGCAGTACTTC. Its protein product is CASSLAGTASYEQYF.

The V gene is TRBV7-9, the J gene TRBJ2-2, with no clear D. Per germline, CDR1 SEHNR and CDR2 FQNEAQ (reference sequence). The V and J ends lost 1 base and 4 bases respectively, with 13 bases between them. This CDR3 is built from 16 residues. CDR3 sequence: CASSLGQQAITGELFF. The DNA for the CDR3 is TGTGCCAGCAGCTTAGGGCAGCAAGCCATCACCGGGGAGCTGTTTTTT. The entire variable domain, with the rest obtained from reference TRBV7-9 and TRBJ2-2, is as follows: DTGVSQNPRHKITKRGQNVTFRCDPISEHNRLYWYRQTLGQGPEFLTYFQNEAQLEKSRLLSDRFSAERPKGSFSTLEIQRTEQGDSAMYLCASSLGQQAITGELFFGEGSRLTVL.

Here the CDR3 reads CASTDQGAFNQPQHF. The CDR3 nucleotides read TGTGCCAGCACCGACCAGGGGGCCTTCAATCAGCCCCAGCATTTT. The V gene is TRBV2, the J gene TRBJ1-5; 8 nucleotides agree with TRBD1. Germline V gene data show CDR1 as SNHLY and CDR2 as FYNNEI. The CDR3 consists of 15 residues. J was trimmed by 3 bases and V by 7 bases; bases with no gene match: 8.

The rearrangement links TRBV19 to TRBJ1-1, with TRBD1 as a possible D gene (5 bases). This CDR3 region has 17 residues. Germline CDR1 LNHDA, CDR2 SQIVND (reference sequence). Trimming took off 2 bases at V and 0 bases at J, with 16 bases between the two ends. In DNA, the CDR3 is TGTGCCAGTAGTATAAGTACAGGCCTGACCATGAACACTGAAGCTTTCTTT. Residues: CASSISTGLTMNTEAFF.

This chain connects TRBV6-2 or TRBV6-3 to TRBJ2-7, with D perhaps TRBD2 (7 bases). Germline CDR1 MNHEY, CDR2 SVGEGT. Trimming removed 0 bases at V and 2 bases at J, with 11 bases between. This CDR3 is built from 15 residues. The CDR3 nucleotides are TGTGCCAGCAGTTACTCAGGGGGGGCCGCCTACGAGCAGTACTTC. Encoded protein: CASSYSGGAAYEQYF.